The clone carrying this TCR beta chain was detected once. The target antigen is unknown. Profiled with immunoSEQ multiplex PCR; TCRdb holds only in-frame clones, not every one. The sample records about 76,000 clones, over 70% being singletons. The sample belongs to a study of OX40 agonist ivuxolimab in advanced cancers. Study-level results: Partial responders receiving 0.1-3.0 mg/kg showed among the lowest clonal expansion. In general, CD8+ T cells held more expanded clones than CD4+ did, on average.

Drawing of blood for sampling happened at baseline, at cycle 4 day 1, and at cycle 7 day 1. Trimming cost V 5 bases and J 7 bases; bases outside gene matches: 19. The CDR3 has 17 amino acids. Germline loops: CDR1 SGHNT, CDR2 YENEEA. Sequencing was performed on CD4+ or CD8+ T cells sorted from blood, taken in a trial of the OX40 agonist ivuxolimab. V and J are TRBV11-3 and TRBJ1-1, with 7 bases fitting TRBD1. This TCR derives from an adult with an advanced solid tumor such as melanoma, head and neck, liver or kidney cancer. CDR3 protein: CASSPTRREGAEGEAFF. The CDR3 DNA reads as TGTGCCAGCAGCCCAACTAGGCGCGAGGGGGCAGAGGGTGAAGCTTTCTTT.